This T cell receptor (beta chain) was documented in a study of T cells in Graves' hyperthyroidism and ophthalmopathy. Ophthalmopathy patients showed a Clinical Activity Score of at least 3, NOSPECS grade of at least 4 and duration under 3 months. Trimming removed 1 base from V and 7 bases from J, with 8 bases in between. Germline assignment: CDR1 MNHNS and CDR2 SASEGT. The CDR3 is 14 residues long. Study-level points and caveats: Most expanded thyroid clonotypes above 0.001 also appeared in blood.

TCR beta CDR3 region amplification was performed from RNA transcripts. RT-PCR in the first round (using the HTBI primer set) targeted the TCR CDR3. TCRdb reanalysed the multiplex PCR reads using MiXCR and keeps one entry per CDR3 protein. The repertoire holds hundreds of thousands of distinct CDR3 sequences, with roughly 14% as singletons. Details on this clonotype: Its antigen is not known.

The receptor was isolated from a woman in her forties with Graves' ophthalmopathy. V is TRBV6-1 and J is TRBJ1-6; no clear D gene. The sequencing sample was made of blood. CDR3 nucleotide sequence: TGTGCCAGCAGTGAAGGACCGCGGAATTCACCCCTCCACTTT. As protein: CASSEGPRNSPLHF.